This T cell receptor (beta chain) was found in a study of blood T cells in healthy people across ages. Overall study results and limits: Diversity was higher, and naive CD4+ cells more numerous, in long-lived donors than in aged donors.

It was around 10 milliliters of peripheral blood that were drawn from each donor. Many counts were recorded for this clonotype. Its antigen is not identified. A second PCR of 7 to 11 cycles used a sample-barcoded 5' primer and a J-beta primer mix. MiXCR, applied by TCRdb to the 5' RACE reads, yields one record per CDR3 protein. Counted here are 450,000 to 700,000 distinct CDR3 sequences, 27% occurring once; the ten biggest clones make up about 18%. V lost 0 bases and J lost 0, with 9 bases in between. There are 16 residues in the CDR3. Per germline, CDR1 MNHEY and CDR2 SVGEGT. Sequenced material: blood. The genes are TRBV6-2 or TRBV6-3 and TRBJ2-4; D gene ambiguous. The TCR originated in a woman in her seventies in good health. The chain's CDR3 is CASSYSGNLAKNIQYF. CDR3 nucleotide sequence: TGTGCCAGCAGTTACTCAGGGAATCTAGCCAAAAACATTCAGTACTTC.